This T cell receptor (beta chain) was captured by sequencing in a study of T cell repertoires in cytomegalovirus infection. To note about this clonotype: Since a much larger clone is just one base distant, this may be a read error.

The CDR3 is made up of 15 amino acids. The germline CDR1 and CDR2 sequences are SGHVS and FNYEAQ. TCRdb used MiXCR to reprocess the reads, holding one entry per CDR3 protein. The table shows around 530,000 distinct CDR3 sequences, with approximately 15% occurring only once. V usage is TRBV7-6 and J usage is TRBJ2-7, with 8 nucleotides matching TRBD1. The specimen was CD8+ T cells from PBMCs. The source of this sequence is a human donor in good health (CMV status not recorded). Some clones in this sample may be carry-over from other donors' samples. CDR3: CASSISGTGSYEHYF. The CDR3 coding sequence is TGTGCCAGCAGCATCTCCGGGACAGGATCCTACGAGCATTACTTC. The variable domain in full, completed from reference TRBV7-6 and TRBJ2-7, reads GAGVSQSPRYKVTKRGQDVALRCDPISGHVSLYWYRQALGQGPEFLTYFNYEAQQDKSGLPNDRFSAERPEGSISTLTIQRTEQRDSAMYRCASSISGTGSYEHYFGPGTRLTVT.